This T cell receptor beta chain derives from a study of blood T cell repertoires in COVID-19. The wider study: COVID-19 samples from acute and convalescent phases originated in the United States, Italy and Spain.

TCRdb keeps only in-frame clones here, not all; method: immunoSEQ multiplex PCR. The data show roughly 300,000 clones, approximately 87% seen once. The CDR3 covers 19 residues. The germline V gene has CDR1 LGHDT and CDR2 YNNKEL (reference sequence). J gave up 4 bases and V 1 base, and 14 bases lay outside the gene matches. Sample: peripheral blood. The rearrangement uses TRBV3-1 (or the pseudogene TRBV3-2) and TRBJ2-1, with 9 bases matching TRBD2. The TCR was taken from a woman in her twenties or thirties with COVID-19, enrolled during active disease. CDR3 protein: CASSQGVGSGGTAYNEQFF. Here the CDR3 DNA reads TGTGCCAGCAGCCAAGGGGTAGGTAGCGGGGGCACCGCATACAATGAGCAGTTCTTC.